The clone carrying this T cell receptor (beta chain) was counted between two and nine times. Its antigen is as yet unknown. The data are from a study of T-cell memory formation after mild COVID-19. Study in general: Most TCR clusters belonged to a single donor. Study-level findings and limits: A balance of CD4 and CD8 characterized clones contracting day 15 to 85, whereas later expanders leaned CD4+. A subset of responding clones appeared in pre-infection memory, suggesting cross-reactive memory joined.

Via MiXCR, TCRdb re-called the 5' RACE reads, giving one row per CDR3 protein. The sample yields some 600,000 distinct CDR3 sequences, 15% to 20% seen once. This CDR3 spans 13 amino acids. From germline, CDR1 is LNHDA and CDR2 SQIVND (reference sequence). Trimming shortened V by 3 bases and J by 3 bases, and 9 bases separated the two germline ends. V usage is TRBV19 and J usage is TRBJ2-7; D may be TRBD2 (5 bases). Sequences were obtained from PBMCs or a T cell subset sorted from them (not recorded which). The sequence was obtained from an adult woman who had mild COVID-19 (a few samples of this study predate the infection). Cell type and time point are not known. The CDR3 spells CASSIPGSYEQYF. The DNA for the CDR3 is TGTGCCAGTAGTATTCCGGGGAGCTACGAGCAGTACTTC.